These 2 T cell receptor beta chains were all obtained from the same sample, sequenced in a study of cytomegalovirus exposure and HLA in healthy donors. The primer mix had 60 Vbeta and 13 Jbeta primers. The data were produced by immunoSEQ multiplex PCR, yet TCRdb's version contains in-frame clones alone and is incomplete. This sample's table has 100,000 to 150,000 clones. The sample consisted of PBMCs. These receptors came from a middle-aged man in good health and CMV-seronegative.

J is TRBJ2-2 and V is TRBV29-1, with 10 bases identical to TRBD2. V dropped 7 bases and J dropped 2; count of bases not matched to a gene: 1. Germline V CDR1 and CDR2: SQVTM, ANQGSEA. There are 13 residues in the CDR3. CDR3 amino acids: CSGTSGNTGELFF. The CDR3, as DNA: TGCAGCGGGACTAGCGGTAACACCGGGGAGCTGTTTTTT.

V usage is TRBV6-6 and J usage is TRBJ1-5; D is undetermined. From germline, CDR1 is MNHNY and CDR2 SVGAGI (reference sequence). The V end lost 0 bases, the J end lost 7 bases, and 10 bases lay between the germline ends. This CDR3 is 14 amino acids long. In nucleotides, the CDR3 is TGTGCCAGCAGTTACTCCGTCGACATCCAGCCCCAGCATTTT. It specifies CASSYSVDIQPQHF.